Below, 13 T cell receptor beta chains from the same sample are listed, as sequenced in a study of naive and memory T cell subsets. Antigens of these TCRs are unknown. Findings and limits, study-wide: Especially in CD8 cells, naive repertoires contained a few larger clonotypes, possibly CD45RA-re-expressing memory cells.

Both TRBC1 and TRBC2 were covered by a beta constant-region primer of two equimolar oligonucleotides. Nested alpha and beta constant-region primers with the SP2 primer drove four PCR rounds on ligated cDNA. TCRdb re-called the UMI-ligation and nested PCR reads with MiXCR, one entry per CDR3 protein. In the table there are 150,000 or so distinct CDR3 sequences, over 20% of which are singletons. The sample was naive CD4+ T cells from blood. The receptors come from a human donor in good health.

This clonotype occurred a few times. The chain uses TRBV11-2 and TRBJ1-2; possible D gene TRBD1, 6 bases. This CDR3 comprises 14 residues. Germline CDR1 is SGHAT and CDR2 is FQNNGV. V was trimmed by 5 bases and J by 4 bases, leaving 14 bases between them. CDR3 region: CASSHGTGSYGYTF. The CDR3 nucleotides are TGTGCCAGCAGCCACGGAACAGGGTCCTATGGCTACACCTTC.

This chain's CDR3 is CASSNLTSEQYF. The CDR3 DNA reads TGCGCCAGCAGCAATCTTACCTCGGAGCAGTACTTC. The chain uses TRBV5-1 and TRBJ2-7; D is ambiguous. There are 12 residues in the CDR3. V was trimmed by 4 bases and J by 7 bases, leaving 12 bases between them. Germline values: CDR1 SGHRS, CDR2 YFSETQ.

This clonotype has only a few counts. V usage is TRBV6-5 and J usage is TRBJ1-1; TRBD1 is a possible D gene (6 bases). Trimming removed 0 bases from V and 5 bases from J, with 13 bases in between. This CDR3 contains 15 residues. CDR1 is MNHEY, CDR2 SVGAGI, per germline. CDR3 DNA: TGTGCCAGCAGTTACTCTAGCAGGGGAGGGACTGAAGCTTTCTTT. Amino acids: CASSYSSRGGTEAFF.

The genes are TRBV12-3 or TRBV12-4 and TRBJ2-1, with 8 bases lining up with TRBD2. The CDR3 totals 14 residues. The trim removed 3 bases at V and 7 bases at J, leaving 5 bases unmatched. This CDR3 reads CASSLSSGSNEQFF. The CDR3 DNA reads as TGTGCCAGCAGTTTGTCAAGCGGGAGTAATGAGCAGTTCTTC.

V usage is TRBV7-9 and J usage is TRBJ2-1; TRBD1 agrees at 11 bases. CDR1 SEHNR and CDR2 FQNEAQ come from the germline V gene (reference sequence). CDR3 size: 12 residues. V gave up 11 bases and J gave up 7 bases; unmatched junction bases: 4. In nucleotides, the CDR3 is TGTGCCGGGGGACAGGGGGTAAATGAGCAGTTCTTC. Translation gives CAGGQGVNEQFF.

A few counts support this clonotype. This chain joins TRBV2 and TRBJ1-3, with D possibly TRBD1 on 5 matching bases. The ends were cut back, 3 bases at V and 2 bases at J, with 8 bases in the middle. Germline V lookup: CDR1 SNHLY, CDR2 FYNNEI. The CDR3 is made up of 14 amino acids. The CDR3 loop reads CASSDRGPGNTIYF. CDR3 sequence (DNA): TGTGCCAGCAGTGACCGGGGACCTGGAAACACCATATATTTT.

This rearrangement joins TRBV12-3 or TRBV12-4 to TRBJ1-2; TRBD1 is a possible D gene (5 bases). The CDR3 covers 13 residues. Trimming removed 1 base at V and 7 bases at J, with 10 bases between. In nucleotides, the CDR3 is TGTGCCAGCAGTTTAGGGGGGAAGTCTGGCTACACCTTC. This gives the protein CASSLGGKSGYTF.

This clonotype was picked up many times. This rearrangement joins TRBV6-2 or TRBV6-3 to TRBJ2-1, with 9 bases lining up with TRBD1. The J segment lost 8 bases and the V segment lost 7 bases, leaving 6 bases of the junction unmatched. The length of the CDR3 is 13 residues. The germline V gene has CDR1 MNHEY and CDR2 SVGEGT. The DNA for the CDR3 is TGTGCCAGCAACGCGGGACAGGGCGATGAGCAGTTCTTC. As protein: CASNAGQGDEQFF.

The sample holds a few counts of this clonotype. The V gene is TRBV6-5, the J gene TRBJ2-1, with D unresolved. The CDR3 consists of 15 residues. Germline values: CDR1 MNHEY, CDR2 SVGAGI. With 6 bases removed from V and 4 bases from J, the gap between germline ends came to 16 bases. This CDR3 is CASSPPGLGYNEQFF. The CDR3, as DNA: TGTGCCAGCAGCCCCCCGGGCCTGGGGTACAATGAGCAGTTCTTC.

The chain is built from TRBV9 and TRBJ2-1, with D possibly matching TRBD2 (6 bases). This CDR3 region has 14 residues. CDR1 SGDLS and CDR2 YYNGEE come from the germline V gene. Trimming removed 6 bases from V and 1 base from J, with 11 bases in between. CDR3 in amino acids: CASNGGMSYNEQFF. In DNA form, the CDR3 reads TGTGCCAGCAACGGGGGTATGTCCTACAATGAGCAGTTCTTC.

The rearrangement uses TRBV20-1 and TRBJ2-7; TRBD1 might be the D (6 bases). V was pared by 6 bases and J by 2 bases, with 11 bases between. CDR1 and CDR2 from the germline V gene are DFQATT and SNEGSKA (reference sequence). The CDR3 is 12 amino acids. CDR3 sequence (DNA): TGCAGTGCGACCACAGGGCCCTACGAGCAGTACTTC. Amino acids: CSATTGPYEQYF.

This clonotype has a count of ten or more. J is TRBJ2-1 and V is TRBV9, with TRBD2 matching over 10 bases. Germline lookup yields CDR1 SGDLS and CDR2 YYNGEE. This CDR3 is 17 amino acids long. V lost 0 bases and J lost 1; bases outside the gene matches: 4. The CDR3 DNA reads TGTGCCAGCAGCGTAGTTAGCGGGAGGTTATCCTACAATGAGCAGTTCTTC. Translating it yields CASSVVSGRLSYNEQFF.

This clonotype appeared a few times. The V and J genes are TRBV7-2 and TRBJ2-1; tentatively, D is TRBD2 (5 bases). With 2 bases removed from V and 5 bases from J, the gap between germline ends came to 13 bases. CDR3 length: 15 amino acids. Germline V gene sequence: CDR1 SGHTA, CDR2 FQGNSA. The CDR3 DNA follows: TGTGCCAGCAGCTTATCGGCGGGCCTCAACAATGAGCAGTTCTTC. Its translation: CASSLSAGLNNEQFF. The variable domain in full, with the rest retrieved from reference TRBV7-2 and TRBJ2-1, is GAGVSQSPSNKVTEKGKDVELRCDPISGHTALYWYRQSLGQGLEFLIYFQGNSAPDKSGLPSDRFSAERTGGSVSTLTIQRTQQEDSAVYLCASSLSAGLNNEQFFGPGTRLTVL.